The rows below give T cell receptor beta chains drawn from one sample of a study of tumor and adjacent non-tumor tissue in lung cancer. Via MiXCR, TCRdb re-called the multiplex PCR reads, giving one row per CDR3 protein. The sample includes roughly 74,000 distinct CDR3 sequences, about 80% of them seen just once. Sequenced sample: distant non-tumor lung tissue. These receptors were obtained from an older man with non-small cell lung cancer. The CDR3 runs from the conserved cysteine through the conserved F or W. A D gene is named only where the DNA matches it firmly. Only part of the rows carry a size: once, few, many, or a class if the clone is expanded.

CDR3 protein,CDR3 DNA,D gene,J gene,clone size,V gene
CTSTEGGAGGTEQFF,TGTACCAGCACCGAGGGGGGAGCGGGAGGGACTGAGCAATTCTTC,TRBD2,TRBJ2-1,-,TRBV12-3/TRBV12-4
CARSRGQHYGYTF,TGTGCCAGGAGCCGGGGACAGCACTATGGCTACACCTTC,TRBD1,TRBJ1-2,-,TRBV6-2/TRBV6-3
CTGSLGTWGNQPQHF,TGTACCGGCAGTTTAGGGACATGGGGCAATCAGCCCCAGCATTTT,-,TRBJ1-5,-,TRBV12-3/TRBV12-4
CASSSADGRNQPQHF,TGTGCCAGCAGTTCCGCGGACGGCCGCAATCAGCCCCAGCATTTT,-,TRBJ1-5,-,TRBV12-3/TRBV12-4
CASSSQGSSEQFF,TGTGCCAGTAGTTCACAGGGCTCGAGTGAACAGTTCTTC,-,TRBJ2-1,once,TRBV6-5
CRAMRTGTNEHYF,TGCAGAGCCATGAGGACAGGGACTAACGAGCACTACTTC,-,TRBJ2-7,once,TRBV20-1
CASSHAALGVYEQYF,TGTGCCAGCAGCCACGCTGCCTTAGGAGTCTACGAGCAGTACTTC,-,TRBJ2-7,many,TRBV28
CASSEDLGLFGSNEQFF,TGTGCAAGCAGTGAAGACCTGGGACTCTTTGGCTCCAATGAGCAGTTCTTC,-,TRBJ2-1,-,TRBV6-1
CASKGPLNTEAFF,TGTGCCAGTAAGGGACCCCTGAACACTGAAGCTTTCTTT,-,TRBJ1-1,-,TRBV12-3/TRBV12-4
CASSQTTVYTETIF,TGTGCCAGCAGCCAGACGACTGTTTACACTGAAACTATCTTT,-,TRBJ1-1,-,TRBV11-2
CANSSDTAELFF,TGTGCCAACAGCTCAGACACCGCGGAGCTATTTTTT,-,TRBJ2-2,-,TRBV5-4
CADSASLDAEAFF,TGTGCAGATTCAGCTAGCCTAGACGCTGAAGCTTTCTTT,-,TRBJ1-1,many,TRBV5-4
CSIVAASYEQYF,TGTAGCATTGTTGCCGCATCGTACGAGCAGTACTTC,-,TRBJ2-7,few,TRBV29-1
CTSSLALTGTEAFF,TGTACCAGCAGCTTGGCCCTAACAGGGACTGAAGCTTTCTTT,-,TRBJ1-1,-,TRBV5-6
CSVSSISGANVLTF,TGCAGCGTTTCTTCCATCTCTGGGGCCAACGTCCTGACTTTC,-,TRBJ2-6,many,TRBV29-1
CDINPGSNDQYF,TGTGACATCAACCCGGGAAGCAACGACCAGTACTTC,-,TRBJ2-7,-,TRBV10-3
CSLTGQGSDTQYF,TGCAGCCTTACTGGGCAGGGCTCAGATACGCAGTATTTT,-,TRBJ2-3,-,TRBV29-1
CSAMGRGTNNEQFF,TGCAGTGCTATGGGCAGGGGCACAAACAATGAGCAGTTCTTC,-,TRBJ2-1,-,TRBV29-1
CASSSQGFPDRQYF,TGTGCCAGCAGCTCACAGGGGTTCCCAGATAGGCAATATTTT,TRBD1,TRBJ2-3,-,TRBV11-2
CASSQDIRVNKQFF,TGCGCCAGCAGCCAAGATATTAGGGTGAATAAGCAGTTCTTC,-,TRBJ2-1,-,TRBV4-3
CVSSEGAGSNIQYF,TGTGTCAGCAGTGAAGGGGCAGGATCAAACATTCAGTACTTC,-,TRBJ2-4,-,TRBV6-1
CASSYGGSTDTQYF,TGTGCCAGCAGTTACGGGGGTAGCACAGATACGCAGTATTTT,-,TRBJ2-3,many,TRBV6-5